Included here is one TCR beta chain sequence, with context. The multiple sclerosis controls, all treatment-naive patients, had relapsing-remitting disease that was stable or active. The CD8+ and CD4+ T cells were isolated magnetically using a negative isolation approach, whereas the TEMRA cells were enriched by FACS. The data originate from a study of CD8 T cells in Susac syndrome. Reverse transcription of about 0.45 to 1 ug RNA was carried out with random hexamers. Amplification of the TCR beta CDR3 was carried out by immunoSEQ multiplex PCR, which spanned a total of 54 Vbeta and 13 Jbeta segments. TCRdb processed the immunoSEQ multiplex PCR reads anew with MiXCR; each CDR3 protein has one entry. Of around 160,000 distinct CDR3 sequences in the sample, approximately 94% were seen once. Germline V gives CDR1 SGHNT, CDR2 YENEEA. There are 15 residues in the CDR3. J was trimmed by 5 bases and V by 5 bases; bases with no gene match: 10.

This clonotype originated in a human donor with multiple sclerosis. This chain connects TRBV11-3 to TRBJ2-5; 8 bases align to TRBD2. Sequenced material: CD4+ T cells from PBMCs. The CDR3 is CASSESGSVGETQYF. For the CDR3, the DNA is TGTGCCAGCAGCGAAAGCGGGAGTGTTGGGGAGACCCAGTACTTC.